This T cell receptor beta chain appears in the sequencing data of a study of glioma-infiltrating T cells after dendritic cell vaccination listed by TCRdb under 2016. Notes on the research overall: A cohort of about 15 glioblastoma patients from Phase I and II dendritic cell vaccination trials was included, of whom 9 were newly diagnosed and 6 had recurrent disease. Between the early 2000s and the early 2010s, the patients were given dendritic cell vaccination pulsed with autologous tumor lysate. To make the vaccine, monocyte-derived dendritic cells were cultured for 7 to 8 days with IL-4 and GM-CSF and then pulsed overnight with autologous tumor lysate. Each patient got three intradermal injections of the dendritic cell vaccine, spaced at biweekly intervals, in the arm below the axilla. In glioblastoma patients vaccinated with dendritic cells, deep sequencing of TCR beta CDR3 regions served to measure the amount of tumor-infiltrating lymphocytes and to compare repertoires between tumor and blood. Survival after dendritic cell vaccination was correlated with TCR sequencing metrics such as TIL content and the overlap between tumor and blood repertoires.

The immunoSEQ assay amplified TCRB CDR3 regions from roughly 2 micrograms of genomic DNA, or from all available DNA when less than that amount was available. The multiplex PCR employed 60 forward primers targeting TCR V beta segments and 13 reverse primers targeting J beta segments. Synthetic control templates were spiked into each sample at limiting dilution to estimate reads per starting template. The Illumina HiSeq System generated 87 bp sequencing reads. In the paper's pipeline: PCR and sequencing errors were removed by a nearest neighbor algorithm that merged closely related sequences. TCR overlap was measured as the percentage of unique tumor TCR beta sequences that were also present in the peripheral blood of the same patient. TCRdb mirrors the immuneACCESS table, restricted to in-frame sequences. Some clones are absent from its copies; in checked studies, under half trace to an unresolved V gene, and the reason for the others is unknown. The V and J calls and clone size were taken over from that table, and D and trimming were inferred from the DNA. For this sample the table gives some 90,000 clones, of which 75% to 90% were detected only once. The top ten clones comprise approximately 2.1% of the sample.

The germline V gene (reference sequence) provides CDR1 SEHNR and CDR2 FQNEAQ. Reading from cysteine to phenylalanine, the CDR3 counts 13 amino acids. The kept DNA is CDR3 alone, 39 bases in frame from the first base. Trimming costs V 4 bases and J 10 bases, and their ends lie 16 bases apart. This sample's time point label indicates: after dendritic cell vaccination, including at tumor progression/relapse. To be selected, patients needed enough residual fresh-frozen tumor tissue and more than two years of available survival data. Although molecular status otherwise differed among the glioblastoma patients, no patient had an isocitrate dehydrogenase mutation. PBMC collection took place before vaccination, two weeks after the third vaccination, and at tumor progression if progression occurred. Genomic DNA was extracted with the Qiagen DNeasy Blood extraction Kit. As to this clone: Its target antigen remains unknown. Base qualities are not recorded, but no much larger clone differs from it by a single base.

What the authors observed across the whole study: TCR clonality showed no direct relationship with survival, which suggests that a diverse polyclonal response may be important. The cohort was small and heterogeneous, few patients had complete blood and tumor sets, and even fewer had initial-recurrent tumor pairs. The TCR overlap response model with three groups was called speculative and said to need prospective validation. After dendritic cell vaccination, a higher estimated pretreatment TIL content predicted longer time to progression and overall survival.

The sequence derives from a human donor with glioblastoma. The sequence is built from TRBV7-9 and TRBJ1-2; there is no confident call for the D gene. This sample comprised blood, obtained after dendritic cell vaccination. The DNA sequence follows: TGTGCCAGCAGCTCCCTCGGTGTAGCTGACTACACCTTC. The translation is CASSSLGVADYTF.